This T cell receptor beta chain was captured in a study of Ad26.COV2.S vaccination and SARS-CoV-2 variants. Across the whole study: The Ad26.COV2.S arm of the COV1001 trial was where the donor was placed.

Trimming took 5 bases from V and 2 from J, leaving 7 bases between them. The germline CDR1 and CDR2 sequences are ENHRY and SYGVKD. The CDR3 covers 12 residues. A remark on this clone: Its antigen is undetermined.

The study, taken as a whole, reports: Substantial response breadth was reportedly seen for spike-specific CD8+ and CD4+ T cells after vaccination. Spike-specific TCR breadth was greater in vaccine than placebo recipients.

Profiling relied on immunoSEQ multiplex PCR, and the TCRdb table lists in-frame clones only, not all of them. This sample has 300,000 to 400,000 clones, with about nine tenths found just once. The treatment is: roughly 18 received Ad26.COV2.S at low or high dose, single or two shots; about five received placebo; per-sample allocation not given. Samples analyzed were those drawn on day 63 after the first vaccine or placebo injection. This TCR derives from a person between 18 and 65 years old who received the Ad26.COV2.S COVID-19 vaccine or a placebo. The J gene is TRBJ2-7, the V gene TRBV10-3; D is uncertain. The sequencing used peripheral blood, collected in a trial of Ad26.COV2.S vaccine versus placebo. The CDR3 DNA reads as TGTGCCATCAGTATGGTCACCTACGAGCAGTACTTC. Protein sequence: CAISMVTYEQYF.